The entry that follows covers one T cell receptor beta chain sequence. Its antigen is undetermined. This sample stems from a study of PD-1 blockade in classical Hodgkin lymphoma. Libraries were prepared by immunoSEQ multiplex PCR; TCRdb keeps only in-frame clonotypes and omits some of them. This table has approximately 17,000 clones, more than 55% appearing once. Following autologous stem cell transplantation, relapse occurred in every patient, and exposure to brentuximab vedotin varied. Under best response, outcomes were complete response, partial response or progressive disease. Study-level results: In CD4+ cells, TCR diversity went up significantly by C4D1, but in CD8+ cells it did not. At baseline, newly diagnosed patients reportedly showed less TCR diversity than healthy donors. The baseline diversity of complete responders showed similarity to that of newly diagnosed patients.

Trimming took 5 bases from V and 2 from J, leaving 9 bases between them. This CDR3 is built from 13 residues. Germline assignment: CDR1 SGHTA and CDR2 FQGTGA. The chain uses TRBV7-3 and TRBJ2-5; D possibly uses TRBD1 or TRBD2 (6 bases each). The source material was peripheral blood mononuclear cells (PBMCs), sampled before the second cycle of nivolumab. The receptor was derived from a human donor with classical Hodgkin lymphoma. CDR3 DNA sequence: TGTGCCAGCAGCCCGGGGGCTCAAGAGACCCAGTACTTC. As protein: CASSPGAQETQYF. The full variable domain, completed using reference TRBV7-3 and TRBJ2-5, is GAGVSQTPSNKVTEKGKYVELRCDPISGHTALYWYRQSLGQGPEFLIYFQGTGAADDSGLPNDRFFAVRPEGSVSTLKIQRTERGDSAVYLCASSPGAQETQYFGPGTRLLVL.